These 7 T cell receptor beta chains were all obtained from the same sample, sequenced in a study of T cells expressing NK-cell markers. TCRdb derives one entry per CDR3 protein from the 5' RACE reads, leaving out DNA. This listing includes about 260,000 distinct CDR3 sequences. Sequences were obtained from blood T cells: a sorted CD56 or NKG2C T cell subset, CD4+ or CD8+ T cells, or bulk PBMC T cells (not recorded which). The receptors originated from a woman between 18 and 75 years old in good health.

The chain joins TRBV4-2 to TRBJ2-7; as DNA is missing, the TRBD1 call by TCRdb cannot be tested. The CDR3 runs to 15 residues. Germline values: CDR1 LGHNA, CDR2 YNFKEQ. The CDR3 loop is CASSQAGLGTYEQYF.

The gene calls are TRBV6-5 and TRBJ2-2. There are 15 residues in the CDR3. The germline CDR1 and CDR2 sequences are MNHEY and SVGAGI. The CDR3 reads CASSYEAGPTGELFF.

The chain carries TRBV10-3 and TRBJ2-3; TCRdb names TRBD1, which stays unverified in the absence of DNA. The CDR3 is 11 amino acids. CDR1 is ENHRY, CDR2 SYGVKD, per germline. The CDR3: CAISPGGTQYF.

This rearrangement joins TRBV6-2 or TRBV6-3 to TRBJ1-5. In germline, CDR1 is MNHEY, CDR2 SVGEGT. The CDR3 has 12 amino acids. CDR3 sequence: CASTLPNQPQHF.

This sequence joins TRBV4-2 and TRBJ2-5; TCRdb gives TRBD2 as the D gene, but with no DNA this cannot be confirmed. The CDR3 loop spans 18 amino acids. Per the germline V gene, CDR1 is LGHNA and CDR2 is YNFKEQ. This CDR3 is CASSPDPQSSGWQETQYF.

The V gene is TRBV7-9, the J gene TRBJ1-2; TCRdb reports TRBD1, a call that lacks DNA to check it against. Per the germline V gene, CDR1 is SEHNR and CDR2 is FQNEAQ (reference sequence). The length of the CDR3 is 15 residues. The CDR3 sequence: CASSPLLGRANGYTF.

The chain employs TRBV7-2 and TRBJ1-2; TCRdb's D call of TRBD1 is untestable without DNA. The V gene's germline CDR1 is SGHTA and CDR2 FQGNSA. The CDR3 consists of 16 residues. Here the CDR3 reads CTSSLGGLGQNYGYTF.